The clone carrying this TCR beta chain was observed a handful of times. A spike-in of synthetic TCR analog templates was added to each PCR. Using immunoSEQ multiplex PCR, the repertoire was profiled, and TCRdb retains in-frame clones only, with some absent. Here the sample spans 15,000 to 20,000 clones, over 80% being singletons. Time point reported: peripheral blood 6 weeks after treatment start. This sample was included in a study of PD-L1 blockade in urothelial cancer. Across the study: The researchers analyzed blood 3 weeks (second dose) and 6 weeks after treatment start.

V lost 10 bases and J lost 7; bases outside the gene matches: 7. The CDR3 covers 13 residues. In germline, CDR1 is MNHEY, CDR2 SVGAGI. The V call is TRBV6-5, the J call TRBJ1-6; TRBD1 matches at 7 bases. The TCR sequence derives from a man in his forties or fifties with urothelial cancer. Source: PBMCs, taken around atezolizumab (anti-PD-L1) treatment. CDR3 sequence (DNA): TGTGCCATCCGACAGGGCCTAAATTCACCCCTCCACTTT. It translates to CAIRQGLNSPLHF.